These 24 T cell receptor beta chains were all obtained from the same sample, sequenced in a study of regulatory T cells in long-lasting Graves disease. Noted time point: newly diagnosed GD, antithyroid drugs for less than 3 months. Following extraction of RNA from PBMCs, that RNA was used to make the TCR library. Investigators prepared the TCR beta libraries by applying iRepertoire HTBI primers and Arm-PCR of CDR3 regions. Using its own MiXCR run on the multiplex PCR reads, TCRdb lists one record per CDR3 protein. The data contain fewer than 350,000 distinct CDR3 sequences, 15% to 20% of them seen just once; the ten biggest clones take up more than 35%. Sequenced here: peripheral blood mononuclear cells (PBMCs), sampled at new diagnosis, from a patient treated with antithyroid drugs. These receptors were taken from a female donor with Graves disease.

This clonotype has a count of ten or more. The CDR3 does not end in the conserved phenylalanine or tryptophan, so this is likely a read error. The DNA is left out, because the CDR3 cannot be placed on it with certainty; the CDR3 is given as TCRdb lists it. The rearrangement uses TRBV2 and TRBJ2-5; TRBD1 is the table's D call and was not checked against the DNA. The CDR3 length is 14 residues, termini included. Germline values: CDR1 SNHLY, CDR2 FYNNEI. CDR3 residues: CASSGTGSGETLYV.

This sequence joins TRBV18 and TRBJ2-5, with 10 positions matching TRBD2. The tail of the sequence fits TRBJ2-1 better, so the J call may be wrong. Germline values: CDR1 KGHSH, CDR2 LQKENI. This CDR3 is built from 17 residues. The CDR3, as DNA: TGTGCCAGCTCACCCCTGGGGCCTAGCGGGAGTAGGTATGAGCAGTTCTTC. Translated, it gives CASSPLGPSGSRYEQFF.

This clonotype was picked up many times. The rearrangement joins TRBV24-1 to TRBJ2-5; 14 nucleotides match TRBD2. Germline CDR1 is KGHDR and CDR2 is SFDVKD. The CDR3 length is 18 residues. The junction had 12 bases not matched to a gene; V was cut back by 5 bases and J by 5 bases. This CDR3 reads CATSGGGLAGDMEETQYF. Written as DNA, the CDR3 is TGTGCCACCAGTGGCGGGGGACTAGCGGGAGACATGGAGGAGACCCAGTACTTC.

This clonotype was counted only a few times. The V and J genes are TRBV30 and TRBJ2-5; D is possibly TRBD1 (6 bases). V shed 0 bases and J shed 5 bases, with 16 bases lying between them. CDR1 GTSNPN and CDR2 SVGIG come from the germline V gene (reference sequence). The CDR3 extends over 15 amino acids. The CDR3 region is CAWSVGVMTGETQYF. The CDR3 region has the DNA TGTGCCTGGAGTGTTGGGGTCATGACAGGCGAGACCCAGTACTTC.

This clonotype was counted many times. The chain recombines TRBV6-5 with TRBJ2-2; D perhaps matches TRBD1 (6 bases). Trimming pared 2 bases from V and 3 bases from J, leaving 10 bases between. CDR3 length: 15 amino acids. From germline, CDR1 is MNHEY and CDR2 SVGAGI. CDR3 in amino acids: CASSYIEGDTGELFF. In nucleotides, the CDR3 is TGTGCCAGCAGTTACATTGAGGGGGACACCGGGGAGCTGTTTTTT.

This clonotype was seen many times. The chain is built from TRBV2 and TRBJ2-1, with 13 bases lining up with TRBD2. This CDR3 comprises 12 residues. Germline CDR1 is SNHLY and CDR2 is FYNNEI. The ends lost 10 bases at V and 14 bases at J; junction bases unmatched: 8. The CDR3 loop is CATVGLAGKKFF. CDR3 nucleotides: TGTGCCACCGTGGGACTAGCGGGAAAAAAGTTCTTC.

This clonotype has a single count. Being one base from a much bigger clone, this may be a read error. V and J are TRBV3-1 and TRBJ2-1, with a possible D match to TRBD2 (5 bases). Trimming shortened V by 4 bases and J by 6 bases, and 28 bases separated the two germline ends. The length of the CDR3 is 19 residues. The germline gives CDR1 LGHDT, CDR2 YNNKEL (reference sequence). The CDR3 DNA reads as TGTGCCAGCAGCCCTACTCGGGAACCGGTACTCAGAACGGGCAATGAGCAGTTCTTC. Encoded protein: CASSPTREPVLRTGNEQFF.

This clonotype was found many times. The genes are TRBV11-3 and TRBJ2-7; D not resolved. V was cut by 5 bases and J by 6 bases, with 11 bases left in between. From germline, CDR1 is SGHNT and CDR2 YENEEA. CDR3 size: 12 residues. CDR3 in DNA: TGTGCCAGCAGCAACTTCCCCGGCGAGCAGTACTTC. It yields the protein CASSNFPGEQYF.

Regarding this clonotype: With a far larger clone one base away, a read error is the likely cause. The chain links TRBV27 to TRBJ2-1; tentative D call: TRBD1 (6 bases). CDR1 is MNHEY, CDR2 SMNVEV, per germline (reference sequence). Trimming stripped 8 bases from V and 13 bases from J, with 18 bases between. This CDR3 has 12 residues. CDR3 nucleotides: TGTGCCAGCGCTGGGGGCCCTCGGACCCAGTTCTTC. It translates to CASAGGPRTQFF.

This clonotype was seen ten or more times. The CDR3 is CAPDEVSYEQYF. Written as DNA, the CDR3 is TGTGCCCCGGACGAGGTCTCCTACGAGCAGTACTTC. V gene TRBV24-1 combines with J gene TRBJ2-7, with no clear D. V gave up 12 bases and J gave up 0 bases, with 11 bases separating them. The CDR3 consists of 12 residues. Germline CDR1 reads KGHDR; CDR2 reads SFDVKD.

There are many counts of this clonotype. The chain combines TRBV5-1 with TRBJ1-1; D perhaps matches TRBD1 (6 bases). The CDR3 contains 14 residues. V was shortened by 4 bases and J by 4 bases, with 14 bases between the two germline ends. The germline V gene encodes CDR1 SGHRS and CDR2 YFSETQ. The CDR3 sequence: CASSGRRGSTEAFF. As DNA, the CDR3 is TGCGCCAGCAGCGGAAGAAGGGGGAGCACTGAAGCTTTCTTT.

This clonotype was picked up a small number of times. The chain couples TRBV5-6 to TRBJ1-1, with D uncertain. This CDR3 is 15 amino acids long. The V and J ends lost 1 base and 1 base respectively, with 11 bases between them. Germline lookup yields CDR1 SGHDT and CDR2 YYEEEE. As DNA, the CDR3 is TGTGCCAGCAGCTTGAGCGGTAAGGGGAACACTGAAGCTTTCTTT. Its protein product is CASSLSGKGNTEAFF.

This clonotype was found a few times. The chain has TRBV24-1 and TRBJ2-7; 12 bases map to TRBD1. The CDR3 has 12 residues. J was trimmed by 6 bases and V by 9 bases; bases with no gene match: 2. Germline lookup yields CDR1 KGHDR and CDR2 SFDVKD. The CDR3 reads CATGTGGGEQYF. DNA for the CDR3: TGTGCCACCGGGACAGGGGGCGGCGAGCAGTACTTC.

The rearrangement uses TRBV11-3 and TRBJ1-6, with D perhaps matching TRBD1 (5 bases). The V gene's germline CDR1 is SGHNT and CDR2 YENEEA. The CDR3 extends over 15 amino acids. Trimming left V 5 bases short and J 6 bases short, with 14 bases between. CDR3: CASSHGTYTNSPLHF. The CDR3 DNA is TGTGCCAGCAGCCATGGGACTTATACTAATTCACCCCTCCACTTT.

The sample holds many counts of this clonotype. The rearrangement joins TRBV2 to TRBJ2-7; TRBD2 agrees at 11 bases. J was trimmed by 2 bases and V by 5 bases; bases with no gene match: 5. The germline gives CDR1 SNHLY, CDR2 FYNNEI. CDR3 length: 15 amino acids. The CDR3 DNA reads as TGTGCCAGCAGTTACACTAGCGGGAGTCCCTACGAGCAGTACTTC. Encoded protein: CASSYTSGSPYEQYF.

V and J are TRBV28 and TRBJ2-7; D is unresolved. The V and J ends lost 3 bases and 6 bases respectively, with 9 bases between them. CDR3 length: 12 residues. Germline CDR1 MDHEN, CDR2 SYDVKM. The DNA of the CDR3 is TGTGCCAGCAGTTTTCGCTCCCTCGAGCAGTACTTC. It specifies CASSFRSLEQYF.

This clonotype occurred a few times. A much larger clone lies one base from this, so it may be a read error. This chain uses TRBV9 with TRBJ1-1, with 10 bases lining up with TRBD1. CDR3 length equals 15 residues. With V trimmed by 3 bases and J by 5 bases, 7 bases remained unmatched. Looked up from germline, CDR1 is SGDLS and CDR2 is YYNGEE. CDR3 protein: CASSATGGGSTEAFF. CDR3 nucleotides: TGTGCCAGCAGCGCGACAGGGGGCGGGAGTACTGAAGCTTTCTTT.

This clonotype was seen many times. CDR3 in DNA: TGTGCCAGCATGGGGGACAGGCCAACAAACTATGGCTACACCTTC. Translation gives CASMGDRPTNYGYTF. The chain combines TRBV6-8 with TRBJ1-2; 8 bases align to TRBD1. Trimming cost V 7 bases and J 2 bases; bases outside gene matches: 9. Per germline, CDR1 MNHGY and CDR2 SAAAGT. The CDR3 has 15 amino acids.

This clonotype was observed at least ten times. CDR3 DNA: TGTGCCAGCAGCCGCCGAGGGGCGGGCATGGAGACCCAGTACTTC. Amino acids: CASSRRGAGMETQYF. The chain uses TRBV7-2 and TRBJ2-5; D is perhaps TRBD1 or TRBD2 (5 bases each). Deletions cut 5 bases from V and 5 bases from J, with 18 bases between. There are 15 residues in the CDR3. Per germline, CDR1 SGHTA and CDR2 FQGNSA.

Many counts were recorded for this clonotype. CDR3: CASSEVTGVAAFF. CDR3 in DNA: TGTGCCAGCAGTGAAGTGACAGGGGTAGCCGCTTTCTTT. The J gene is TRBJ1-1, the V gene TRBV28; 8 nucleotides agree with TRBD1. CDR1 and CDR2 from the germline V gene are MDHEN and SYDVKM. Unmatched junction bases numbered 10, after V lost 5 bases and J lost 11 bases. This CDR3 comprises 13 residues.

This clonotype was counted at least ten times. V and J are TRBV28 and TRBJ1-2; weak D call: TRBD1 (5 bases). There are 15 residues in the CDR3. Germline-derived CDR1 and CDR2 are MDHEN and SYDVKM. Trimming removed 5 bases from V and 4 bases from J, with 17 bases in between. The CDR3 region has the DNA TGTGCCAGCAGTCCGAAGAAAACGGGGGGCTATGGCTACACCTTC. Encoded protein: CASSPKKTGGYGYTF.

This clonotype was observed at least ten times. This chain joins TRBV5-1 and TRBJ2-3; TRBD2 matches at 9 bases. In germline, CDR1 is SGHRS, CDR2 YFSETQ. Trimming at V came to 10 bases and at J to 6 bases, leaving 15 bases not matched to a gene. The CDR3 has 15 amino acids. The chain's CDR3 is CASHPAGGARDTQYF. CDR3 sequence (DNA): TGCGCCTCCCACCCGGCGGGAGGGGCCCGCGATACGCAGTATTTT.

This clonotype was seen many times. The chain combines TRBV2 with TRBJ2-3; D not resolved. CDR3 length: 12 residues. CDR1 is SNHLY and CDR2 is FYNNEI in the germline V gene. V lost 4 bases and J 0 bases, leaving 2 bases between the germline ends. CDR3 DNA sequence: TGTGCCAGCAGTGTTAGCACAGATACGCAGTATTTT. Amino acid sequence: CASSVSTDTQYF. Using reference TRBV2 and TRBJ2-3 for the parts outside the CDR3, the full variable domain is EPEVTQTPSHQVTQMGQEVILRCVPISNHLYFYWYRQILGQKVEFLVSFYNNEISEKSEIFDDQFSVERPDGSNFTLKIRSTKLEDSAMYFCASSVSTDTQYFGPGTRLTVL.

This clonotype was detected a few times. The rearrangement joins TRBV18 to TRBJ1-4; a weak D match, TRBD1 (5 bases). Germline V gene sequence: CDR1 KGHSH, CDR2 LQKENI. V lost 3 bases, J lost 8 bases, and 10 bases lay in between. The CDR3 is 13 residues long. The CDR3 nucleotides read TGTGCCAGCTCACCGGCAGGGAAGGAAAAACTGTTTTTT. This gives the protein CASSPAGKEKLFF.